The sequence of this TCR beta chain was determined in a study of blood T cell repertoires in COVID-19. Study as a whole: The origin of the acute and convalescent COVID-19 samples was the United States, Italy and Spain. PBMCs, B-cell-depleted T cells, or T cells provided the cDNA or gDNA that made up the material.

The V gene's germline CDR1 is SGHDT and CDR2 YYEEEE. The CDR3 is made up of 14 amino acids. V lost 0 bases and J 3 bases, leaving 7 bases between the germline ends. How the authors handled the data: For nucleated cells, counts were estimated from reference gene primer amplification. Measured with immunoSEQ multiplex PCR; TCRdb has only the in-frame clones, and not every one. The D gene and trimming were derived from the DNA, and the V and J assignments and clone size from that table. The table has approximately 300,000 clones, 89% seen once. This clone was counted between two and nine times. The sample was peripheral blood. The V call is TRBV5-6, the J call TRBJ2-4; a possible D gene is TRBD2 (5 bases). The sequence was obtained from a woman aged 30 to 39 with COVID-19, enrolled during active disease. The CDR3 loop is CASSLGGVKNIQYF. CDR3 coding DNA: TGTGCCAGCAGCTTGGGGGGAGTCAAAAACATTCAGTACTTC.